This TCR beta chain was recovered during a study of PD-L1 blockade in urothelial cancer. Indicated time point: pretreatment peripheral blood. Germline CDR1 is SGHAT and CDR2 is FQNNGV. With V trimmed by 5 bases and J by 8 bases, 9 bases remained unmatched. The CDR3 totals 14 residues. Libraries were prepared by immunoSEQ multiplex PCR; TCRdb keeps only in-frame clonotypes and omits some of them. The sample holds 50,000 to 75,000 clones, 75% to 85% seen once. The gene calls are TRBV11-2 and TRBJ2-1; 7 positions agree with TRBD2. The sample in question was PBMCs, obtained around atezolizumab (anti-PD-L1) treatment. This TCR came from a man aged 65 to 79 with urothelial cancer. CDR3 amino acids: CASSLGLVVHEQFF. DNA of the CDR3: TGTGCCAGCAGCCTCGGACTAGTAGTCCATGAGCAGTTCTTC.